Here is one T cell receptor beta chain with its context. The antigen is not known. V was pared by 4 bases and J by 7 bases, with 8 bases between. The CDR3 runs to 11 residues. Germline V gives CDR1 ENHRY, CDR2 SYGVKD. The data were obtained in a study of response to subunit inactivated influenza vaccine. Study-wide findings and caveats: After each seasonal influenza vaccination, few new T cells are recruited, the authors suggested.

From the RT-PCR reads, TCRdb called clonotypes with MiXCR, one entry per CDR3 protein. The table records about 530,000 distinct CDR3 sequences, 10% to 15% of them present only once. The rearrangement uses TRBV10-3 and TRBJ2-7, with D uncertain. This receptor was taken from a man in his forties or fifties who received an inactivated influenza vaccine. The sequencing here drew on PBMCs from blood, taken on the day of vaccination. The CDR3 nucleotides are TGTGCCATCAGTGCCCGGGCTGAGCAGTACTTC. Translating it yields CAISARAEQYF.